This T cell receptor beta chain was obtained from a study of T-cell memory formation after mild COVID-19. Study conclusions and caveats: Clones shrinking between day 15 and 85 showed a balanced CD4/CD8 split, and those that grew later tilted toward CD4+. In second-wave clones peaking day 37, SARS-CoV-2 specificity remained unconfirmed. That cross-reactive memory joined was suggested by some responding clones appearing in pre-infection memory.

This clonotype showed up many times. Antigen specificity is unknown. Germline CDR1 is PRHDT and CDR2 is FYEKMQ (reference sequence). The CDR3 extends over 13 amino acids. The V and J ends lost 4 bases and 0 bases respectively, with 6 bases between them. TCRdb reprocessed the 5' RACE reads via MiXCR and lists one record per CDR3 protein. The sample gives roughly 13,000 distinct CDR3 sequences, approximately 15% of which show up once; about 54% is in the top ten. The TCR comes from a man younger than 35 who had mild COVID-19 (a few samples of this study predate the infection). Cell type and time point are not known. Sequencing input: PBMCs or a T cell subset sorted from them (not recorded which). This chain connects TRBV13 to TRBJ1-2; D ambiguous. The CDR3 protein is CASSSGANYGYTF. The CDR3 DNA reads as TGTGCCAGCAGCTCAGGAGCTAACTATGGCTACACCTTC.